This T cell receptor beta chain was sequenced for a study of T cell changes during pregnancy in multiple sclerosis. This clone appeared once. The CDR3 runs to 16 residues. V was pared by 3 bases and J by 4 bases, with 19 bases between. The germline V gene has CDR1 LGHNA and CDR2 YNFKEQ. This table comes from immunoSEQ multiplex PCR, and its TCRdb copy is limited to in-frame clones, with some not included. The data contain nearly 40,000 clones, about 91% of them singletons. The source material was CD4+ T cells from peripheral blood mononuclear cells, sampled before pregnancy. This chain joins TRBV4-2 and TRBJ2-7; D remains unclear. This receptor was taken from a female donor with multiple sclerosis, enrolled in a pregnancy study. CDR3 DNA sequence: TGTGCCAGCAGCCACCTCTCTGGCGCGGAGAATTACGAGCAGTACTTC. It specifies CASSHLSGAENYEQYF.